This is a list of T cell receptor beta chains from one sample in a study of vaccination and CD4 T cells after COVID-19. No antigen has been identified for these receptors. TCRdb recomputed calls from the PCR reads with MiXCR, one row per CDR3 protein. The table records about 3,900 distinct CDR3 sequences, around 70% of them present only once. The specimen sequenced was CD4+ T cells from blood, cultured in vitro. Receptors originate from a human donor who had recovered from COVID-19. Each CDR3 is given with its conserved first and last residue. The D gene is left open where the match is weak. Some rows mark clone size as missing; the rest say once, few, many or name a class of expanded clone.

length,V,J,D,size,CDR3,DNA
14,TRBV6-2/TRBV6-3,TRBJ2-7,-,once,CASSADYLAYEQYF,TGTGCCAGCAGCGCCGACTACCTCGCCTACGAGCAGTACTTC
15,TRBV27,TRBJ2-3,-,-,CASKSTGGGADTQYF,TGTGCCAGCAAGTCAACAGGGGGGGGGGCAGATACGCAGTATTTT
16,TRBV10-3,TRBJ1-3,TRBD1,few,CAISRDRGNSGNTIYF,TGTGCCATCAGTAGGGACAGGGGAAACTCTGGAAACACCATATATTTT
14,TRBV7-2,TRBJ1-1,-,few,CASSPELANTEAFF,TGTGCCAGCAGCCCCGAACTTGCAAACACTGAAGCTTTCTTT
17,TRBV6-5,TRBJ1-4,-,-,CASSYSRGDTTNEKLFF,TGTGCCAGCAGTTACTCCCGCGGGGATACAACTAATGAAAAACTGTTTTTT
13,TRBV2,TRBJ1-2,TRBD1,-,CASSEHPGGGYTF,TGTGCCAGCAGTGAGCATCCAGGGGGTGGCTACACCTTC
16,TRBV6-1,TRBJ1-6,TRBD1,hyperexpanded,CASTATDREHNSPLHF,TGTGCCAGCACAGCCACGGACAGGGAGCATAATTCACCCCTCCACTTT
16,TRBV5-4,TRBJ2-2,-,-,CASSGRTVANTGELFF,TGTGCCAGCAGCGGGAGGACCGTGGCGAACACCGGGGAGCTGTTTTTT
15,TRBV27,TRBJ1-2,-,-,CASSLNVGGGRGYTF,TGTGCCAGCAGTTTAAACGTTGGGGGGGGCCGGGGCTACACCTTC
15,TRBV7-7,TRBJ2-2,-,-,CASSPERVNTGELFF,TGTGCCAGCAGCCCAGAAAGGGTTAACACCGGGGAGCTGTTTTTT
18,TRBV7-9,TRBJ2-2,TRBD1,-,CASSPDGQGAGGTGELFF,TGCGCCAGCAGCCCGGACGGACAGGGGGCCGGGGGCACCGGGGAGCTGTTTTTT
16,TRBV20-1,TRBJ2-6,-,-,CSASRDGASGANVLTF,TGCAGTGCTAGCCGGGACGGAGCCTCTGGGGCCAACGTCCTGACTTTC
14,TRBV2,TRBJ2-3,TRBD1,-,CASKLTGGTDTQYF,TGTGCCAGCAAACTGACAGGGGGAACGGATACGCAGTATTTT
12,TRBV20-1,TRBJ2-7,-,-,CSARDGGYEQYF,TGCAGTGCTAGAGATGGGGGCTACGAGCAGTACTTC
12,TRBV20-1,TRBJ2-1,-,once,CSANRPHNEQFF,TGCAGTGCGAACAGGCCCCACAATGAGCAGTTCTTC
16,TRBV6-1,TRBJ1-1,-,-,CASSEARGIGGTEAFF,TGTGCCAGCAGTGAAGCGCGAGGGATTGGTGGCACTGAAGCTTTCTTT
13,TRBV10-3,TRBJ1-2,-,few,CAISDRDTYGYTF,TGTGCCATCAGTGACCGGGACACTTATGGCTACACCTTC
12,TRBV6-5,TRBJ1-6,-,-,CASSYIRSPLHF,TGTGCCAGCAGTTACATTCGATCACCCCTCCACTTT
15,TRBV6-1,TRBJ1-3,TRBD1,-,CASSEQGGSGNTIYF,TGTGCCAGCAGTGAACAGGGGGGCTCTGGAAACACCATATATTTT
13,TRBV15,TRBJ1-2,-,few,CATSRDYTYGYTF,TGTGCCACCAGCAGAGACTACACCTATGGCTACACCTTC
21,TRBV10-3,TRBJ2-6,TRBD1,-,CAIGFGGRDRGRNSGANVLTF,TGTGCCATCGGCTTTGGGGGACGGGACAGGGGGAGAAACTCTGGGGCCAACGTCCTGACTTTC
13,TRBV6-4,TRBJ2-1,-,few,CASSASWYNEQFF,TGTGCCAGCAGTGCCTCTTGGTACAATGAGCAGTTCTTC
15,TRBV12-3/TRBV12-4,TRBJ1-2,TRBD1,few,CASSFRQGANYGYTF,TGTGCCAGCAGTTTCCGGCAGGGGGCTAACTATGGCTACACCTTC